This T cell receptor (beta chain) was recorded in a study of blood T cell repertoires in COVID-19. About the study: PBMCs, B-cell-depleted T cells, or T cells were the source of the cDNA or gDNA that made up the material.

This table comes from immunoSEQ multiplex PCR, and its TCRdb copy is limited to in-frame clones, with some not included. The sample has approximately 400,000 clones, around 83% seen once; the top ten hold 5.1%. This clonotype originated in a woman in her forties or fifties who had recovered from COVID-19. The material sequenced was PBMCs or T cells enriched from blood (not recorded which).

In DNA form, the CDR3 reads TGTGCCAGCAGTTACTCGTTAGGGGCATTCTATGGCTACACCTTC. Translated, it gives CASSYSLGAFYGYTF. The genes are TRBV6-6 and TRBJ1-2, with D possibly TRBD1 on 5 matching bases. The CDR3 is made up of 15 amino acids. V was pared by 0 bases and J by 4 bases, with 12 bases between. From germline, CDR1 is MNHNY and CDR2 SVGAGI (reference sequence).